Each of the 24 T cell receptor beta chains below was sequenced from the same sample in a study of cytomegalovirus exposure and HLA in healthy donors (dated by TCRdb to 2015 to 2018). Receptors were amplified or captured by the immunoSEQ multiplex PCR assay. A mixture of 60 forward primers for TCR Vbeta segments and 13 reverse primers for TCR Jbeta segments was used in the multiplex PCR. TCRdb carries this immuneACCESS record with in-frame sequences only. Its versions omit some clonotypes, under half of them owing to an unresolved V gene in the studies checked, with the rest unexplained. Within this sample are 65,000 to 85,000 clones, with around 73% of them counted one time only. 8% to 9.5% of the sample lies in the top ten. The sequenced sample was PBMCs. The receptor source for this set is a woman aged 40 to 50 in good health and CMV-seropositive.

The rearrangement uses TRBV6-6 and TRBJ1-5; D not certain. Germline V gene data show CDR1 as MNHNY and CDR2 as SVGAGI (reference sequence). CDR3 length: 11 residues. Trimming pared 10 bases from V and 2 bases from J, leaving 6 bases between. The DNA of the CDR3 is TGTGCCACCCGGGGCAATCAGCCCCAGCATTTT. This sequence encodes CATRGNQPQHF.

This clone has a handful of counts. The chain joins TRBV11-2 to TRBJ2-5; possible D gene TRBD2, 6 bases. Looked up from germline, CDR1 is SGHAT and CDR2 is FQNNGV. Trimming stripped 5 bases from V and 1 base from J, with 8 bases between. The CDR3 loop spans 13 amino acids. CDR3 protein: CASSAGPQETQYF. The CDR3 DNA reads TGTGCCAGCAGCGCGGGACCCCAAGAGACCCAGTACTTC.

This clone has a handful of counts. The chain joins TRBV29-1 to TRBJ2-7, with 7 bases identical to TRBD1. Germline values: CDR1 SQVTM, CDR2 ANQGSEA. This CDR3 has 13 residues. The J segment lost 7 bases and the V segment lost 7 bases, leaving 13 bases of the junction unmatched. The chain's CDR3 is CSAGHRDRVEQYF. CDR3 coding DNA: TGCAGCGCCGGGCACCGGGACAGAGTTGAGCAGTACTTC.

This chain joins TRBV25-1 and TRBJ2-3; D unresolved. Deletions cut 0 bases from V and 1 base from J, with 11 bases between. From germline, CDR1 is MGHDK and CDR2 SYGVNS. CDR3 length: 16 residues. CDR3 in amino acids: CASSEYVVEGTDTQYF. The CDR3 DNA follows: TGTGCCAGCAGTGAATATGTGGTAGAGGGCACAGATACGCAGTATTTT.

The chain employs TRBV7-2 and TRBJ1-1, with 7 bases identical to TRBD1. Germline-derived CDR1 and CDR2 are SGHTA and FQGNSA. The ends lost 4 bases at V and 2 bases at J; junction bases unmatched: 4. This CDR3 comprises 14 residues. The CDR3 nucleotides are TGTGCCAGCAGCTCTGAGGGGGCAAACACTGAAGCTTTCTTT. It yields the protein CASSSEGANTEAFF.

This rearrangement joins TRBV21-1 to TRBJ2-7; the D call of TRBD1 is as the table states it, not checked on the DNA. TRBV21-1 is shown as a pseudogene. The CDR3 loop spans 14 amino acids. The CDR3 bases are TGTGCCAGCAGCAAAGCGAGACAGCCCTACGAGCAGTACTTC. Its protein product is CASSKARQPYEQYF.

The genes are TRBV6-1 and TRBJ2-7, with TRBD1 matching 9 bases. CDR3 length: 13 residues. Germline loops: CDR1 MNHNS, CDR2 SASEGT. The V segment lost 6 bases and the J segment 5 bases; nucleotides outside the gene matches: 5. CDR3 region: CASRRTGADEQYF. As DNA, the CDR3 is TGTGCCAGCAGGAGGACAGGGGCTGACGAGCAGTACTTC.

The chain links TRBV2 to TRBJ2-7; 7 bases line up with TRBD2. The V gene end was trimmed by 7 bases and the J gene end by 0 bases; junction bases not matched to a gene: 6. The CDR3 is 14 residues long. Germline V gene lookup returns CDR1 SNHLY and CDR2 FYNNEI. In nucleotides, the CDR3 is TGTGCCAGCACTCCCGGGACTATCTCCTACGAGCAGTACTTC. This sequence encodes CASTPGTISYEQYF.

The chain combines TRBV5-1 with TRBJ2-1; TRBD2 agrees at 7 bases. CDR1 and CDR2 (germline): SGHRS, YFSETQ. Unmatched junction bases numbered 6, after V lost 4 bases and J lost 5 bases. The CDR3 contains 14 residues. CDR3 protein: CASSRGAGDNEQFF. In DNA form, the CDR3 reads TGCGCCAGCAGCCGTGGGGCGGGGGACAATGAGCAGTTCTTC.

The rearrangement joins TRBV9 to TRBJ2-5; 12 nucleotides line up with TRBD1. The CDR3 is made up of 14 amino acids. Germline V gene lookup returns CDR1 SGDLS and CDR2 YYNGEE. J gave up 4 bases and V 4 bases, and 2 bases lay outside the gene matches. For the CDR3, the DNA is TGTGCCAGCAGCTCGGGACAGGGGGCAGAGACCCAGTACTTC. The encoded protein is CASSSGQGAETQYF.

This clone was detected only a few times. The chain recombines TRBV30 with TRBJ1-2; TRBD1 aligns across 8 bases. J gave up 9 bases and V 4 bases, and 7 bases lay outside the gene matches. The CDR3 is 12 residues long. Germline CDR1 GTSNPN, CDR2 SVGIG (reference sequence). The CDR3 DNA reads TGTGCCTGGACCCAGGGGGCTAGGCGCTACACCTTC. The encoded protein is CAWTQGARRYTF.

J is TRBJ2-2 and V is TRBV7-9; D is undetermined. The CDR3 is 15 residues long. CDR1 and CDR2 (germline): SEHNR, FQNEAQ (reference sequence). V was trimmed by 2 bases and J by 1 base, leaving 8 bases between them. CDR3 region: CASSLSQRNTGELFF. CDR3 in DNA: TGTGCCAGCAGCTTATCACAGAGGAACACCGGGGAGCTGTTTTTT.

As DNA, the CDR3 is TGTGCCAGCAGCTACGGGACAGGGACAGGCCAAGAGACCCAGTACTTC. It specifies CASSYGTGTGQETQYF. The chain has TRBV7-7 and TRBJ2-5; 9 nucleotides agree with TRBD1. Per germline, CDR1 SSHAT and CDR2 FNYEAQ (reference sequence). Trimming cost V 4 bases and J 1 base; bases outside gene matches: 7. The CDR3 contains 16 residues.

The chain employs TRBV11-3 and TRBJ2-2; D uncertain. CDR1 is SGHNT, CDR2 YENEEA, per germline. V was trimmed by 2 bases and J by 0 bases, leaving 4 bases between them. The CDR3 is 14 residues long. The CDR3 bases are TGTGCCAGCAGCTTAACTCCGAACACCGGGGAGCTGTTTTTT. Its protein is CASSLTPNTGELFF.

The sample holds a few counts of this clone. This chain connects TRBV20-1 to TRBJ2-5; D gene unclear. V lost 1 base to trimming and J lost 5 bases, with 5 bases between them. The CDR3 totals 11 residues. From germline, CDR1 is DFQATT and CDR2 SNEGSKA (reference sequence). In DNA form, the CDR3 reads TGCAGTGCTAGAGTACGGGAGACCCAGTACTTC. Its translation: CSARVRETQYF.

V is TRBV4-2 and J is TRBJ1-5, with TRBD1 matching 7 bases. V shed 0 bases, J shed 5 bases, and the junction held 7 bases outside the gene matches. The CDR3 loop spans 16 amino acids. The germline V gene has CDR1 LGHNA and CDR2 YNFKEQ. The chain's CDR3 is CASSQEAGQSYQPQHF. In DNA, the CDR3 is TGTGCCAGCAGCCAAGAGGCGGGACAGAGTTATCAGCCCCAGCATTTT.

The chain couples TRBV27 to TRBJ2-5, with D uncertain. From germline, CDR1 is MNHEY and CDR2 SMNVEV (reference sequence). The length of the CDR3 is 12 residues. V was pared by 5 bases and J by 0 bases, with 4 bases between. The CDR3 spells CASSGNQETQYF. The CDR3 DNA is TGTGCCAGCAGTGGCAACCAAGAGACCCAGTACTTC.

V usage is TRBV5-1 and J usage is TRBJ1-1; maybe TRBD1 (6 bases). CDR1 and CDR2 (germline): SGHRS, YFSETQ. V lost 1 base and J lost 4, with 8 bases in between. The CDR3 is 13 amino acids. CDR3 in DNA: TGCGCCAGCAGCTTGCAGGGGACCACTGAAGCTTTCTTT. Protein: CASSLQGTTEAFF.

CDR3 DNA sequence: TGTGCCAGCAGGGCCCCCCCGCCCGCTGAAGCTTTCTTT. This encodes CASRAPPPAEAFF. The V call is TRBV2, the J call TRBJ1-1, with unresolved D. The germline V and J ends were trimmed by 6 bases and 6 bases, with 14 bases remaining between them. This CDR3 region has 13 residues. Germline V gene sequence: CDR1 SNHLY, CDR2 FYNNEI.

This clone has only a few counts. V is TRBV10-3 and J is TRBJ2-5; TRBD2 aligns across 8 bases. Germline V gene lookup returns CDR1 ENHRY and CDR2 SYGVKD. The length of the CDR3 is 15 residues. The V segment lost 6 bases and the J segment 5 bases; nucleotides outside the gene matches: 11. The CDR3 DNA is TGTGCCATCAGAACCAGCGGGGGTACTTCGGAGACCCAGTACTTC. Protein sequence: CAIRTSGGTSETQYF.

This chain joins TRBV6-5 and TRBJ1-5, with D possibly matching TRBD1 (5 bases). Germline-derived CDR1 and CDR2 are MNHEY and SVGAGI. The CDR3 length is 13 residues. V lost 5 bases and J 5 bases, leaving 10 bases between the germline ends. CDR3 DNA: TGTGCCAGCAGTCGAGACAGCGATCAGCCCCAGCATTTT. Protein product: CASSRDSDQPQHF.

The rearrangement links TRBV28 to TRBJ2-1; TRBD1 matches at 8 bases. V lost 6 bases to trimming and J lost 5 bases; unmatched junction nucleotides: 9. CDR1 MDHEN and CDR2 SYDVKM come from the germline V gene. This CDR3 has 15 amino acids. CDR3 coding DNA: TGTGCCAGCAGATCCGACAGGGGATACAACAATGAGCAGTTCTTC. It yields the protein CASRSDRGYNNEQFF.

V gene TRBV9 combines with J gene TRBJ2-7; TRBD2 agrees at 7 bases. From germline, CDR1 is SGDLS and CDR2 YYNGEE. The CDR3 sequence is 14 residues long. Germline trimming cut 3 bases from V and 5 bases from J; bases unmatched to any gene: 8. The CDR3 DNA sequence: TGTGCCAGCAGCGCCGGACTAGAGAGGGACGAGCAGTACTTC. Residues: CASSAGLERDEQYF.

The V call is TRBV4-3, the J call TRBJ2-3; 8 nucleotides agree with TRBD1. CDR3 size: 15 residues. J gave up 5 bases and V 4 bases, and 8 bases lay outside the gene matches. The germline V gene encodes CDR1 LGHNA and CDR2 YSLEER. The CDR3 nucleotides read TGCGCCAGCAGCCCTGCAGGGGGCTCGAAAGATACGCAGTATTTT. It is translated as CASSPAGGSKDTQYF.